Listed below are T cell receptor beta chains from one sample, sequenced in a study of T cell repertoires in cytomegalovirus infection. TCRdb re-called the reads with MiXCR, one entry per CDR3 protein. The data contain under 300,000 distinct CDR3 sequences, roughly 21% of them singletons. The antigens of these receptors remain unknown. Sequencing used cultured PBMCs, obtained from culture after CMV antigen stimulation. The receptors were sampled from a human donor in good health (CMV status not recorded). Some clones in this sample may be carry-over from other donors' samples. The CDR3 runs from the conserved cysteine through the conserved F or W. The D gene is left open where the match is weak. The listing skips clone size in some rows; elsewhere it reads once, few, many or a size class.

TRBD1,TRBV7-6,TRBJ2-1,many,CASSLALGGDEQFF,TGTGCCAGCAGCTTAGCCCTAGGGGGCGATGAGCAGTTCTTC
TRBD2,TRBV6-1,TRBJ2-3,many,CASKREAAVGTDTQYF,TGTGCCAGCAAACGGGAGGCCGCCGTCGGCACAGATACGCAGTATTTT
TRBD1,TRBV27,TRBJ1-2,.,CASSTAGDREFGYTF,TGTGCCAGCAGTACCGCGGGGGACAGGGAGTTTGGCTACACCTTC
.,TRBV7-2,TRBJ1-1,many,CASSAEDTEAFF,TGTGCCAGCAGCGCTGAGGACACTGAAGCTTTCTTT
TRBD1,TRBV12-3/TRBV12-4,TRBJ2-3,.,CASSFWTGGTDTQYF,TGTGCCAGCAGTTTTTGGACAGGGGGCACAGATACGCAGTATTTT
.,TRBV14,TRBJ1-3,.,CASSPAGTFSGNTIYF,TGTGCCAGCAGCCCTGCCGGGACCTTCTCTGGAAACACCATATATTTT
.,TRBV7-9,TRBJ1-3,.,CASSFARGASGNTIYF,TGTGCCAGCAGCTTCGCCCGGGGAGCCTCTGGAAACACCATATATTTT
.,TRBV5-8,TRBJ1-1,.,CASSLEQRNTEAFF,TGTGCCAGCAGCTTAGAACAGAGAAACACTGAAGCTTTCTTT
.,TRBV20-1,TRBJ1-1,many,CSADSRGLNTEAFF,TGCAGTGCTGACTCAAGGGGACTGAACACTGAAGCTTTCTTT
TRBD2,TRBV7-6,TRBJ2-3,.,CASSLGTSGRMGTDTQYF,TGTGCCAGCAGCCTCGGGACTAGCGGGAGGATGGGCACAGATACGCAGTATTTT
.,TRBV7-8,TRBJ2-2,many,CASSPASRGNTGELFF,TGTGCCAGCAGCCCCGCCTCCAGGGGGAACACCGGGGAGCTGTTTTTT
.,TRBV28,TRBJ1-2,many,CASVPGRGRAYGYTF,TGTGCCAGTGTGCCGGGCAGGGGTCGAGCCTATGGCTACACCTTC
TRBD2,TRBV27,TRBJ2-4,.,CASSLELQSPGLAGGWDKNIQYF,TGTGCCAGCAGTTTAGAACTTCAGTCTCCGGGACTAGCGGGAGGGTGGGACAAAAACATTCAGTACTTC
.,TRBV5-1,TRBJ2-7,many,CASSLAGTNFYEQYF,TGCGCCAGCAGCTTGGCCGGTACTAACTTCTACGAGCAGTACTTC
.,TRBV12-3/TRBV12-4,TRBJ1-6,.,CASSWGGPAANSPLHF,TGTGCCAGCAGTTGGGGGGGTCCCGCCGCAAATTCACCCCTCCACTTT
.,TRBV12-3/TRBV12-4,TRBJ1-1,.,CASSRDSLSEAFF,TGTGCCAGCAGCCGTGACAGTCTTTCTGAAGCTTTCTTT
.,TRBV29-1,TRBJ2-3,few,CSVQGGGGDTQYF,TGCAGCGTTCAAGGAGGGGGGGGAGATACGCAGTATTTT
TRBD1,TRBV4-3,TRBJ1-4,.,CASSQGQGTGGSVGEKLFF,TGCGCCAGCAGCCAAGGCCAAGGGACAGGGGGATCGGTTGGTGAAAAACTGTTTTTT
.,TRBV28,TRBJ2-5,many,CASSGFESLGTQYF,TGTGCCAGCAGTGGTTTCGAATCCCTTGGGACCCAGTACTTC
.,TRBV29-1,TRBJ2-5,many,CSVDLYGQAYF,TGCAGCGTTGATCTTTACGGCCAGGCTTACTTC
TRBD1,TRBV6-1,TRBJ1-5,few,CASRTGGAGQPQHF,TGTGCCAGCAGGACAGGGGGCGCAGGTCAGCCCCAGCATTTT
.,TRBV12-3/TRBV12-4,TRBJ2-2,.,CASKGVAALNTGELFF,TGTGCCAGCAAAGGGGTAGCGGCCCTAAACACCGGGGAGCTGTTTTTT
TRBD2,TRBV6-2/TRBV6-3,TRBJ2-1,.,CASSNAVGLAVSYNEQFF,TGTGCCAGCAGCAACGCCGTGGGACTAGCGGTATCCTACAATGAGCAGTTCTTC
TRBD1,TRBV7-9,TRBJ1-2,many,CASSFFSGTDKYGYTF,TGTGCCAGCAGCTTTTTTTCAGGGACAGATAAATATGGCTACACCTTC
.,TRBV4-1,TRBJ1-5,.,CASSQDRSRAGQPQHF,TGCGCCAGCAGCCAAGATCGCAGCAGGGCCGGTCAGCCCCAGCATTTT
TRBD1,TRBV27,TRBJ1-2,.,CASSHRTGGVYGYTF,TGTGCCAGCAGTCACCGGACAGGGGGTGTCTATGGCTACACCTTC
.,TRBV12-3/TRBV12-4,TRBJ1-4,.,CASSLNSNEKLFF,TGTGCCAGCAGTTTAAACAGTAATGAAAAACTGTTTTTT
.,TRBV7-8,TRBJ2-7,many,CASSLRSRLAYEQYF,TGTGCCAGCAGCTTAAGAAGCAGACTAGCCTACGAGCAGTACTTC
.,TRBV12-3/TRBV12-4,TRBJ1-3,.,CASSRSGGTSGNTIYF,TGTGCCAGCAGTAGATCAGGAGGGACAAGTGGAAACACCATATATTTT
TRBD1,TRBV5-4,TRBJ2-3,.,CASSLAGQDPTDTQYF,TGTGCCAGCAGCTTGGCCGGACAGGACCCCACAGATACGCAGTATTTT
TRBD2,TRBV4-1,TRBJ2-5,.,CASSQDQAGGLQETQYF,TGCGCCAGCAGCCAAGATCAAGCGGGAGGGCTACAAGAGACCCAGTACTTC
.,TRBV7-4,TRBJ1-1,few,CASSRGAGFQNTEAFF,TGTGCCAGCAGCCGGGGAGCGGGGTTTCAGAACACTGAAGCTTTCTTT
TRBD1,TRBV9,TRBJ1-2,.,CASSVVGTARLGLGFSYGYTF,TGTGCCAGCAGCGTAGTGGGGACAGCAAGGTTAGGATTGGGCTTTAGCTATGGCTACACCTTC
.,TRBV7-9,TRBJ1-1,.,CASSFRDLGTEAFF,TGTGCCAGCAGCTTCAGGGATTTGGGCACTGAAGCTTTCTTT
TRBD1,TRBV6-2/TRBV6-3,TRBJ1-1,many,CASSYFGTEPAFF,TGTGCCAGCAGTTACTTTGGGACAGAGCCGGCTTTCTTT
TRBD1,TRBV5-4,TRBJ1-2,.,CASSLGGGTNYGYTF,TGTGCCAGCAGCTTGGGAGGGGGCACGAACTATGGCTACACCTTC
TRBD1,TRBV5-6,TRBJ2-6,.,CASSLGQPSGGSGANVLTF,TGTGCCAGCAGCTTGGGGCAACCGTCAGGGGGCTCTGGGGCCAACGTCCTGACTTTC
TRBD1,TRBV7-3,TRBJ2-1,many,CASSSGQGYNEQFF,TGTGCCAGCAGCTCGGGACAGGGCTACAATGAGCAGTTCTTC
.,TRBV7-6,TRBJ2-3,few,CASSAGAGDTQYF,TGTGCCAGCAGCGCAGGAGCGGGAGATACGCAGTATTTT
.,TRBV20-1,TRBJ2-3,few,CSARALTVSGNTDTQYF,TGCAGTGCTAGAGCCCTCACAGTTTCGGGGAACACAGATACGCAGTATTTT
.,TRBV19,TRBJ2-3,.,CASLHSDTQYF,TGTGCCAGTCTCCATTCAGATACGCAGTATTTT
.,TRBV7-2,TRBJ1-1,.,CASSPGSTEAFF,TGTGCCAGCAGCCCCGGGTCCACTGAAGCTTTCTTT
.,TRBV7-2,TRBJ2-7,many,CASSLAGGTYEQYF,TGTGCCAGCAGCTTAGCCGGGGGCACCTACGAGCAGTACTTC
TRBD1,TRBV27,TRBJ2-7,few,CASSGGGQVLDF,TGTGCCAGCAGTGGAGGGGGACAGGTTTTGGACTTC
TRBD1,TRBV20-1,TRBJ2-3,few,CSASVDRVTQYF,TGCAGTGCTAGTGTGGACAGGGTGACGCAGTATTTT
.,TRBV7-8,TRBJ2-1,.,CASSFSRHGVRDNEQFF,TGTGCCAGCAGCTTTAGTCGTCATGGAGTTCGGGACAATGAGCAGTTCTTC
.,TRBV12-3/TRBV12-4,TRBJ1-5,many,CASSWGFGGTGAQHF,TGTGCCAGCAGTTGGGGGTTCGGGGGGACGGGTGCCCAGCATTTT
.,TRBV7-3,TRBJ2-1,few,CASSRPNGIEQFF,TGTGCCAGCAGCCGCCCTAACGGGATTGAGCAGTTCTTC
.,TRBV7-9,TRBJ1-3,few,CASSLDKWGHSGNTIYF,TGTGCCAGCAGCTTAGATAAATGGGGACACTCTGGAAACACCATATATTTT
.,TRBV12-3/TRBV12-4,TRBJ1-1,.,CASRRTERDTEAFF,TGTGCCAGCAGACGGACGGAAAGGGACACTGAAGCTTTCTTT
.,TRBV6-2/TRBV6-3,TRBJ2-3,.,CASSYLPGKNTDTQYF,TGTGCCAGCAGTTACTTGCCCGGGAAGAACACAGATACGCAGTATTTT